Listed below are T cell receptor beta chains from one sample, sequenced in a study of T cells in Graves' hyperthyroidism and ophthalmopathy. Each CDR3 protein gets one entry after TCRdb re-called the multiplex PCR reads with MiXCR. This sample has under 650,000 distinct CDR3 sequences, with roughly 17% found just once. The source material was blood. The source of these receptors is a young woman with Graves' hyperthyroidism. Each CDR3 is given with its conserved first and last residue. A D gene is named only where the DNA matches it firmly. Where a row states a size, it is once, few, many or the class of an expanded clone; other rows omit it.

13 | TRBD1 | TRBJ1-5 | NA | TRBV24-1 | TGTGCCACCAGTGGAGGGGGCCATCAGCCCCAGCATTTT | CATSGGGHQPQHF
16 | TRBD2 | TRBJ2-5 | NA | TRBV4-2 | TGTGCCAGCAGCCAGACTAGCGGGAGAATTGGAGAGACCCAGTACTTC | CASSQTSGRIGETQYF
18 | NA | TRBJ2-7 | NA | TRBV10-2 | TGCGCCAGCAGTGAGTCATTGGCAGGGGTTGGTGCCCCCTACGAGCAGTACTTC | CASSESLAGVGAPYEQYF
17 | NA | TRBJ1-5 | NA | TRBV6-1 | TGTGCCAGCAGTCACAGGGCCGTTAAAGGAAGCAATCAGCCCCAGCATTTT | CASSHRAVKGSNQPQHF
16 | NA | TRBJ2-1 | few | TRBV7-3 | TGTGCCAGCAGCTTCGAAGGCGGGGGCCTATACAATGAGCAGTTCTTC | CASSFEGGGLYNEQFF
13 | TRBD1 | TRBJ1-1 | many | TRBV30 | TGTGCCTCAAACAGGGGGGTTGGTATGGAAGCTTTCTTT | CASNRGVGMEAFF
15 | TRBD1 | TRBJ1-2 | NA | TRBV6-1 | TGTGCCACCAAACCGCAAGGGACAGAGGGTTTTGGCTACACCTTC | CATKPQGTEGFGYTF
15 | NA | TRBJ2-2 | many | TRBV5-1 | TGCGCCAGCACCGGGGGAACACCTAACACCGGGGAGCTGTTTTTT | CASTGGTPNTGELFF
13 | NA | TRBJ1-2 | many | TRBV28 | TGTGCCAGCAGTGCAGGGGATGTCTATGGCTACACCTTC | CASSAGDVYGYTF
15 | NA | TRBJ1-1 | few | TRBV20-1 | TGCAGTGCTAGAGGCGGGGACCTCATGAACACTGAAGCTTTCTTT | CSARGGDLMNTEAFF
14 | TRBD2 | TRBJ2-7 | few | TRBV29-1 | TGCAGCGTTGGTGCTAGCGGGAGCTCCTACGAGCAGTACTTC | CSVGASGSSYEQYF
15 | NA | TRBJ2-7 | many | TRBV7-8 | TGTGCCAGCACCCAGAGGTACGGGGATGGATACGAGCAGTACTTC | CASTQRYGDGYEQYF
15 | NA | TRBJ1-6 | NA | TRBV2 | TGTGCCAGCAGTGATTGGGCAGGTTCCAATTCACCCCTCCACTTT | CASSDWAGSNSPLHF
15 | NA | TRBJ2-1 | NA | TRBV7-9 | TGTGCCAGCAGCTTAGCCCTACTAGGCGGAAATGAGCAGTTCTTC | CASSLALLGGNEQFF
12 | NA | TRBJ1-4 | few | TRBV7-2 | TGTGCCAGCAGCTTAGGTTTGGAAAAACTGTTTTTT | CASSLGLEKLFF
18 | TRBD2 | TRBJ2-1 | many | TRBV28 | TGTGCCAGCAGCCAAAGAGGACTAGCCAAAAGCTCCTACAATGAGCAGTTCTTC | CASSQRGLAKSSYNEQFF
12 | NA | TRBJ2-1 | many | TRBV11-2 | TGTGCCAGCAGCTTAGACTCACTTGAGCAGTTCTTC | CASSLDSLEQFF
16 | NA | TRBJ2-1 | NA | TRBV5-1 | TGCGCCAGCAGACAGGACCCTGCTCGGGGGTACAATGAGCAGTTCTTC | CASRQDPARGYNEQFF
14 | TRBD1 | TRBJ2-7 | many | TRBV2 | TGTGCCAGCAGTGAACGGACAGGGTTTTACGAGCAGTACTTC | CASSERTGFYEQYF
15 | NA | TRBJ2-3 | NA | TRBV6-1 | TGTGCCAGCAGCCCTAATCCCAGGGGCACAGATACGCAGTATTTT | CASSPNPRGTDTQYF
14 | NA | TRBJ2-2 | few | TRBV6-5 | TGTGCCAGCAGTTACGGGCACAACACCGGGGAGCTGTTTTTT | CASSYGHNTGELFF
15 | NA | TRBJ2-2 | few | TRBV5-1 | TGCGCCAGCAGCTTGGGAAGAGGGGGCACCGGGGAGCTGTTTTTT | CASSLGRGGTGELFF
15 | TRBD1 | TRBJ1-2 | many | TRBV28 | TGTGCCAGCAGCCCCAGGAGACAGGGACGTGGTGGCTACACCTTC | CASSPRRQGRGGYTF
13 | NA | TRBJ1-2 | many | TRBV3-1 | TGTGCCAGCATTCCACTGAAATATATGGGCTACACCTTC | CASIPLKYMGYTF
14 | NA | TRBJ2-2 | NA | TRBV2 | TGTGCCAGCACTATGCGATGGGACACCGGGGAGCTGTTTTTT | CASTMRWDTGELFF
17 | TRBD2 | TRBJ2-2 | many | TRBV20-1 | TGCAGTGCTAGAAGACTAGCGGGAGGGCGTATGACCGGGGAGCTGTTTTTT | CSARRLAGGRMTGELFF
14 | TRBD1 | TRBJ2-3 | NA | TRBV7-2 | TGTGCCAGCAGCCCGGGACAGGGGGCATATACGCAGTATTTT | CASSPGQGAYTQYF
13 | NA | TRBJ2-7 | many | TRBV7-6 | TGTGCCAGCAGCGAAGTCTCTCCCTACGAGCAGTACTTC | CASSEVSPYEQYF
15 | TRBD1 | TRBJ2-1 | many | TRBV6-6 | TGTGCCAGCAGTTACCGGACAGGATTGTACAATGAGCAGTTCTTC | CASSYRTGLYNEQFF
15 | TRBD1 | TRBJ2-3 | few | TRBV28 | TGTGCCAGCAGTCCAACAGGGGGGAGGACAGATACGCAGTATTTT | CASSPTGGRTDTQYF
14 | NA | TRBJ2-7 | many | TRBV3-1 | TGTGCCAGCAGCCAAGTGCGGGGACCCTACGAGCAGTACTTC | CASSQVRGPYEQYF
14 | NA | TRBJ1-1 | few | TRBV19 | TGTGCCAGTAGGGACGGGGCCGGGGGCACTGAAGCTTTCTTT | CASRDGAGGTEAFF
16 | TRBD2 | TRBJ2-1 | many | TRBV7-6 | TGTGCCAGCAGCCCCAATAGCGGGAGCTCCTACAATGAGCAGTTCTTC | CASSPNSGSSYNEQFF
16 | NA | TRBJ2-1 | few | TRBV24-1 | TGTGCCACCAGTGACACGAATAGTAAGCCCGACAATGAGCAGTTCTTC | CATSDTNSKPDNEQFF
15 | NA | TRBJ2-7 | NA | TRBV11-3 | TGTGCCAGCAGCTTGGAAGGCAGTCCCCCCCCCGAGCAGTACTTC | CASSLEGSPPPEQYF
15 | TRBD2 | TRBJ2-7 | many | TRBV28 | TGTGCCAGCAGTCCCCGGGGGGGGATGCCCTACGAGCAGTACTTC | CASSPRGGMPYEQYF
12 | NA | TRBJ1-5 | few | TRBV20-1 | TGCAGTGCAGAACAAGGTAGTCAGCCCCAGCATTTT | CSAEQGSQPQHF
15 | NA | TRBJ1-2 | many | TRBV7-8 | TGTGCCAGCAGCCTCGGTAGGGCCTATAACTATGGCTACACCTTC | CASSLGRAYNYGYTF
16 | TRBD1 | TRBJ2-5 | NA | TRBV5-1 | TGCGCCAGCAGCGCCAAACTCGGGACAGAGCAAGAGACCCAGTACTTC | CASSAKLGTEQETQYF
15 | NA | TRBJ1-5 | few | TRBV5-1 | TGCGCCAGCAGATACGGTCCCTATAGCAATCAGCCCCAGCATTTT | CASRYGPYSNQPQHF
12 | NA | TRBJ2-3 | NA | TRBV29-1 | TGCAGCGTTGAGAGGGGGACAGATACGCAGTATTTT | CSVERGTDTQYF
15 | TRBD1 | TRBJ2-2 | many | TRBV7-2 | TGTGCCAGCAGCCTACGGACAGGGGGTAACGGGGAGCTGTTTTTT | CASSLRTGGNGELFF
16 | TRBD2 | TRBJ2-3 | NA | TRBV10-3 | TGTGCCATCAGTGTAGGGCGGGAGGGCCTCACAGATACGCAGTATTTT | CAISVGREGLTDTQYF
15 | TRBD1 | TRBJ1-4 | few | TRBV6-1 | TGTGCCAGCAGAAACGGACAGGCAACTAATGAAAAACTGTTTTTT | CASRNGQATNEKLFF